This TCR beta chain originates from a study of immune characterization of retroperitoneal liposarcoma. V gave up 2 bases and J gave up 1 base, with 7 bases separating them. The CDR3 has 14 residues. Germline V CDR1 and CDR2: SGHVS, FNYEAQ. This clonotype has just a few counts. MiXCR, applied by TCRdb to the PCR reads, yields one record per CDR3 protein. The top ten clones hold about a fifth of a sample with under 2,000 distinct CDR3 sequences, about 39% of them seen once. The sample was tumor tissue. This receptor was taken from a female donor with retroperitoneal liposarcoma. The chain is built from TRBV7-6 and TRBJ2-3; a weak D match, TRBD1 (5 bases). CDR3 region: CASSLPRGTDTQYF. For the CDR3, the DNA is TGTGCCAGCAGCTTACCCAGGGGCACAGATACGCAGTATTTT.